Presented here are 14 T cell receptor beta chains from one specimen sequenced in a study of regulatory T cells in long-lasting Graves disease. Documented time point: newly diagnosed GD, antithyroid drugs for less than 3 months. Making the TCR library involved RNA that had been extracted from PBMCs. Relying on iRepertoire HTBI primers and Arm-PCR of CDR3 regions, the team built TCR beta libraries. A single record per CDR3 protein comes from TCRdb applying MiXCR to the multiplex PCR reads. The sample lists 400,000 to 500,000 distinct CDR3 sequences, roughly 15% occurring once. This sample also appeared in a second study, on T cells in Graves' hyperthyroidism and ophthalmopathy.

The specimen was peripheral blood mononuclear cells (PBMCs), collected at new diagnosis, from a patient treated with antithyroid drugs. The receptors shown here come from a woman aged 25-40 years with Graves disease.

This chain links TRBV5-6 with TRBJ2-1; TRBD2 matches 9 bases. V lost 4 bases and J lost 7; bases outside the gene matches: 12. The CDR3 spans 16 residues. Germline V CDR1 and CDR2: SGHDT, YYEEEE. CDR3 sequence (DNA): TGTGCCAGCAGCGCCAGAGTCGGGACTAGCTGGAATGAGCAGTTCTTC. Translated, it gives CASSARVGTSWNEQFF. Variable domain in full (rest from reference TRBV5-6 and TRBJ2-1): DAGVTQSPTHLIKTRGQQVTLRCSPKSGHDTVSWYQQALGQGPQFIFQYYEEEERQRGNFPDRFSGHQFPNYSSELNVNALLLGDSALYLCASSARVGTSWNEQFFGPGTRLTVL.

The chain joins TRBV20-1 to TRBJ2-5; D ambiguous. The CDR3 is 15 residues long. The germline V gene has CDR1 DFQATT and CDR2 SNEGSKA (reference sequence). V was clipped by 8 bases and J by 2 bases, with 21 bases between them. CDR3 coding DNA: TGCAGTAGAACTGACCGACGGAACAGTCAAGAGACCCAGTACTTC. Amino acid sequence: CSRTDRRNSQETQYF.

This chain uses TRBV27 with TRBJ1-5; no clear D gene. Per germline, CDR1 MNHEY and CDR2 SMNVEV (reference sequence). Trimming cost V 6 bases and J 0 bases, with 9 bases left between them. The CDR3 consists of 14 residues. The CDR3 region is CASRTGYSNQPQHF. The CDR3 DNA follows: TGTGCCAGCAGGACGGGCTATAGCAATCAGCCCCAGCATTTT.

This clonotype is a singleton in its sample. With a much larger clone just one base away, this may be a read error. The gene calls are TRBV28 and TRBJ2-2; TRBD2 matches at 14 bases. Trimming took 5 bases from V and 4 from J; bases not matched to a gene: 6. CDR1 and CDR2 (germline): MDHEN, SYDVKM. This CDR3 has 17 residues. This CDR3 reads CASSQTSGGESTGELFF. The CDR3 DNA follows: TGTGCCAGCAGTCAGACTAGCGGGGGGGAGAGCACCGGGGAGCTGTTTTTT.

This clonotype was observed at least ten times. The CDR3 reads CSARPISYEQYF. DNA for the CDR3: TGCAGTGCTAGGCCCATAAGTTACGAGCAGTACTTC. The chain joins TRBV20-1 to TRBJ2-7; D is ambiguous. This CDR3 spans 12 amino acids. Germline lookup yields CDR1 DFQATT and CDR2 SNEGSKA (reference sequence). The V and J ends lost 3 bases and 4 bases respectively, with 10 bases between them.

This clonotype was seen a few times. The chain is built from TRBV4-1 and TRBJ1-1; D unclear. Trimming stripped 0 bases from V and 2 bases from J, with 16 bases between. The CDR3 consists of 17 residues. Germline assignment: CDR1 MGHRA and CDR2 YSYEKL. The CDR3 reads CASSQEGGELRNTEAFF. The CDR3 DNA reads TGCGCCAGCAGCCAAGAGGGAGGAGAATTACGAAACACTGAAGCTTTCTTT.

There are many counts of this clonotype. V usage is TRBV10-3 and J usage is TRBJ1-1; D is uncertain. The CDR3 loop spans 16 amino acids. CDR1 and CDR2 (germline): ENHRY, SYGVKD. The V and J ends lost 2 bases and 7 bases respectively, with 20 bases between them. CDR3 bases: TGTGCCATCAGTGAGCCAATAGGTCGGGAAAACTATGAAGCTTTCTTT. It yields the protein CAISEPIGRENYEAFF.

In its sample, this clonotype was seen a few times. This rearrangement joins TRBV29-1 to TRBJ2-1; D is ambiguous. V was clipped by 3 bases and J by 4 bases, with 10 bases between them. The germline CDR1 and CDR2 sequences are SQVTM and ANQGSEA. The CDR3 loop spans 13 amino acids. The CDR3 bases are TGCAGCGTTGAGGCTGTGAAGTACAATGAGCAGTTCTTC. It yields the protein CSVEAVKYNEQFF.

This chain joins TRBV20-1 and TRBJ2-3, with 7 bases lining up with TRBD1. J gave up 2 bases and V 0 bases, and 2 bases lay outside the gene matches. The germline V gene has CDR1 DFQATT and CDR2 SNEGSKA (reference sequence). The CDR3 contains 14 residues. This CDR3 is CSARDTGVTDTQYF. The CDR3 DNA sequence: TGCAGTGCTAGAGATACAGGGGTCACAGATACGCAGTATTTT.

The rearrangement uses TRBV7-2 and TRBJ2-3, with a tentative D call TRBD1 (6 bases). Trimming cost V 6 bases and J 3 bases, with 13 bases left between them. The CDR3 contains 14 residues. The V gene's germline CDR1 is SGHTA and CDR2 FQGNSA. The DNA for the CDR3 is TGTGCCAGCAGGAGTAGGGGGATTACAGATACGCAGTATTTT. Translating gives CASRSRGITDTQYF.

V and J are TRBV2 and TRBJ1-1; D not certain. V was shortened by 3 bases and J by 0 bases, with 8 bases between the two germline ends. Germline CDR1 SNHLY, CDR2 FYNNEI. CDR3 length equals 14 residues. CDR3 bases: TGTGCCAGCAGTGATCCGGTAATGAACACTGAAGCTTTCTTT. This codes for CASSDPVMNTEAFF.

This clonotype occurred many times. The V and J genes are TRBV12-3 or TRBV12-4 and TRBJ2-3, with D tentatively TRBD1 (6 bases). The germline V and J ends were trimmed by 5 bases and 11 bases, with 20 bases remaining between them. This CDR3 has 14 amino acids. The CDR3 sequence: CASSGGLGGFMQYF. The DNA of the CDR3 is TGTGCCAGCAGTGGGGGCCTAGGGGGATTCATGCAGTATTTT.

This clonotype came up many times. This rearrangement joins TRBV20-1 to TRBJ2-5; D unresolved. The CDR3 loop spans 14 amino acids. The germline CDR1 and CDR2 sequences are DFQATT and SNEGSKA (reference sequence). Trimming took off 5 bases at V and 2 bases at J, with 15 bases between the two ends. The CDR3, as DNA: TGCAGTGCTCACCTTTGGGCAGTTCAAGAGACCCAGTACTTC. It translates to CSAHLWAVQETQYF.

The chain has TRBV20-1 and TRBJ1-6; weak D call: TRBD1 (6 bases). CDR1 is DFQATT, CDR2 SNEGSKA, per germline (reference sequence). The CDR3 has 14 residues. Trimming pared 3 bases from V and 7 bases from J, leaving 13 bases between. The CDR3 spells CSASTGHLNSPLHF. CDR3 nucleotide sequence: TGCAGTGCTAGTACAGGGCATTTGAATTCACCCCTCCACTTT.